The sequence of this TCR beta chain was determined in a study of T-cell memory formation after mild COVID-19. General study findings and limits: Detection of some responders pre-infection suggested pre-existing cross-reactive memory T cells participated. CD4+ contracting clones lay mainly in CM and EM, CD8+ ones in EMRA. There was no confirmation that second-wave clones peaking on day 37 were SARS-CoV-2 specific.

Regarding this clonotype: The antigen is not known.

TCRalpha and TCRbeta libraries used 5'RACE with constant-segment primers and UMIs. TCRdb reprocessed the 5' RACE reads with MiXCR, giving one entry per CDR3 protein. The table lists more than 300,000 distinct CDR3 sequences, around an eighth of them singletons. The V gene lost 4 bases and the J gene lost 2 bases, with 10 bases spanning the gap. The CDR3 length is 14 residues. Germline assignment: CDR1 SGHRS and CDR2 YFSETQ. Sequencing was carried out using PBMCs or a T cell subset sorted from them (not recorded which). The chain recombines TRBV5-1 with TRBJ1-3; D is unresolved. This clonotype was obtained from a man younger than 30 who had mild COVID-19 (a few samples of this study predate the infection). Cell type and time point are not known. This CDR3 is CASSEPTAGNTIYF. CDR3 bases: TGCGCCAGCAGCGAACCAACGGCTGGAAACACCATATATTTT.